This entry concerns a single T cell receptor beta chain. This sample is drawn from a study of T cell changes during pregnancy in multiple sclerosis. Germline V gives CDR1 SNHLY, CDR2 FYNNEI. The CDR3 extends over 15 amino acids. The V and J ends lost 6 bases and 1 base, in that order; junction bases with no gene match: 3. TCRdb keeps only in-frame clones here, not all; method: immunoSEQ multiplex PCR. The sample has 55,000 to 70,000 clones; 85% to 95% are singletons. This chain joins TRBV2 and TRBJ2-3; TRBD1 aligns across 11 bases. The source was peripheral blood, collected after pregnancy. The clonotype comes from a female donor with multiple sclerosis, enrolled in a pregnancy study. CDR3: CASSGQGAGTDTQYF. The CDR3 DNA reads TGTGCCAGCAGCGGACAGGGGGCGGGCACAGATACGCAGTATTTT.